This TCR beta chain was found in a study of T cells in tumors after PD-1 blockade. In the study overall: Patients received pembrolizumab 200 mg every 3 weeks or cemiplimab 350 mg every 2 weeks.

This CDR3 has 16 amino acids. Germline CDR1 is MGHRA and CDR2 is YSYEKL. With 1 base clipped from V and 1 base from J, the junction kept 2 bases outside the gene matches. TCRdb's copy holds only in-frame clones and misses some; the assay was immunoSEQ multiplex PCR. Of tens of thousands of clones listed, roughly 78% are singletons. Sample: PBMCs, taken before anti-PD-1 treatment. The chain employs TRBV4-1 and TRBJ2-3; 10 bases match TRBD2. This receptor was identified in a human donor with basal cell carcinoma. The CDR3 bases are TGCGCCAGCAGCCAAGCCGGGACTAGCGGCACAGATACGCAGTATTTT. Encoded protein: CASSQAGTSGTDTQYF.